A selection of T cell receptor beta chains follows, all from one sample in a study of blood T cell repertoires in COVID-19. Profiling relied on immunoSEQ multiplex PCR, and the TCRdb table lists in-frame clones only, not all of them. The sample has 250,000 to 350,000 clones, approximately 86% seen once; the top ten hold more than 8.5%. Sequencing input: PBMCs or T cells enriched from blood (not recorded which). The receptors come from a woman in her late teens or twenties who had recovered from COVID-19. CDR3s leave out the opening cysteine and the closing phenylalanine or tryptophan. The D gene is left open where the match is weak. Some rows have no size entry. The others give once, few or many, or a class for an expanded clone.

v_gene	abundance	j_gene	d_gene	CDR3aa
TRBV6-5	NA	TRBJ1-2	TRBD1	ASSRNTPGQGGYT
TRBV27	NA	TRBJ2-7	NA	ASRGASYEQY
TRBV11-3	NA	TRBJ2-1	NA	ASSLDYNNEQF
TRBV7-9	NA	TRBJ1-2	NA	ASSTLGGYGYT
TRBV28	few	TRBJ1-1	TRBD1	ASTVTSRGPNEEAF
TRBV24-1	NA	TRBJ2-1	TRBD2	ATSDKLAGYNEQF
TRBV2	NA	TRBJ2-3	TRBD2	ASSVSLAATDTQY
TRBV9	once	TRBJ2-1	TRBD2	ASSVNPSGYNEQF
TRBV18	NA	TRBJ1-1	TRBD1	ASSRDRGPLGAEAF
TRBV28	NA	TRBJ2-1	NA	ASRGGLNEQF
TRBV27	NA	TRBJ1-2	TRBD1	ASSFGTGGGSGYGYT
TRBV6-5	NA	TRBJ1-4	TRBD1	ASMDWDRGEKLF
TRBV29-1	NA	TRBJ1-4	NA	SATWGVNEKLF
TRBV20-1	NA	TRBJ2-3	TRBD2	SARAGGTQY
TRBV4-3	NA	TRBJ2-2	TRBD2	ASSQRTSGGPNTGELF
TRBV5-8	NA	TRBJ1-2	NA	ASSLEQAYGYT
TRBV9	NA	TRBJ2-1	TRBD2	ASSVGLAGEYNEQF
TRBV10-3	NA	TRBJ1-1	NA	AIREPAGENTEAF
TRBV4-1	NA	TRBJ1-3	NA	ASSQSPPATLWRGNTIY
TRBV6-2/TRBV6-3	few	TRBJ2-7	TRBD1	ASNPTGDSYEQY
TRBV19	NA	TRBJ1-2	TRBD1	ASSIGTGALYGYT
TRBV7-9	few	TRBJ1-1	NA	ASSPPGVSTEAF
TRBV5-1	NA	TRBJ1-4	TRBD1	ASSDDRGLGEKLF
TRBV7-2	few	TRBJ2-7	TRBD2	ASTAHSTSGGEYEQY
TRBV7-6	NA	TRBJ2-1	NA	ASSFASNNEQF
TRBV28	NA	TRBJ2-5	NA	ASSLIAGRETQY
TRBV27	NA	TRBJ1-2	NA	ASSLSGSYGYT
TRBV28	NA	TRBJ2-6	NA	ASRKTGAAYSGANVLT
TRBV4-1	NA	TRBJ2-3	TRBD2	ASSQDDSGRATNTQY
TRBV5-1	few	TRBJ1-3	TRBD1	ASSPTGGPGNTIY
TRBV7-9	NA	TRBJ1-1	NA	ASSSDSYLRAF
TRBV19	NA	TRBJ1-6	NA	ASSINVRGRSPLH
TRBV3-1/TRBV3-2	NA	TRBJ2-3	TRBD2	ASSQVARGDPTDTQY
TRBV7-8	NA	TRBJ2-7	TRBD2	ASSSPGTSGTTYEQY
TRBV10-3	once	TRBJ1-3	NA	ASREGGAGNTIY
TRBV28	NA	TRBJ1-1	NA	ASSLRGGNTEAF
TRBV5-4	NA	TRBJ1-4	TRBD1	ASSSPSDRGLRKLF
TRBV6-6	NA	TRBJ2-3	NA	ASSYIGTQY
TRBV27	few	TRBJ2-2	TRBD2	ASSLEGGRETGELF
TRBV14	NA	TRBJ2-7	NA	ASSQGLLYEQY
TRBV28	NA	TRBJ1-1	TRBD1	ASRAPGQGYGNTEAF
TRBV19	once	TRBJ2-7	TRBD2	ASSIWASGNYEQY